Following are 7 T cell receptor beta chains from one sample sequenced in a study of CD8+ T cells in alopecia areata. Treatment specified: oral pan-JAK inhibitor, 5-10 mg twice daily. Sequencing used cDNA as its template, made by extracting RNA and reverse transcribing it. Generated by immunoSEQ multiplex PCR, the TCRdb table keeps only in-frame clones and is missing some. This sample has fewer than 250,000 clones; about two fifths occur once, and the top ten carry 0.4% to 0.55%. The sequencing used CD4+ T cells sorted from blood, collected at roughly week 30, from a patient treated with tofacitinib. Receptors were obtained from a human donor with alopecia areata.

The chain combines TRBV6-1 with TRBJ1-2, with D possibly TRBD1 on 5 matching bases. The CDR3 has 14 amino acids. Germline CDR1 MNHNS, CDR2 SASEGT. Trimming removed 5 bases at V and 6 bases at J, with 16 bases between. The CDR3 loop reads CASSRSGTGDGYTF. The CDR3 DNA reads TGTGCCAGCAGTCGTTCCGGGACCGGGGATGGCTACACCTTC.

The CDR3, as DNA: TGTGCCAGCAGCTTAGAACAGGTCTACAATGAGCAGTTCTTC. It translates to CASSLEQVYNEQFF. The V call is TRBV11-2, the J call TRBJ2-1; a weak D match, TRBD1 (5 bases). The germline V gene has CDR1 SGHAT and CDR2 FQNNGV. Deletions cut 0 bases from V and 3 bases from J, with 6 bases between. The CDR3 consists of 14 residues.

The V call is TRBV30, the J call TRBJ1-2, with D perhaps matching TRBD1 (5 bases). This CDR3 contains 16 residues. Deletions cut 1 base from V and 0 bases from J, with 15 bases between. Germline CDR1 reads GTSNPN; CDR2 reads SVGIG (reference sequence). The CDR3 coding sequence is TGTGCCTGGAGTGGGGGCGGGGCCGGAGCTAACTATGGCTACACCTTC. It specifies CAWSGGGAGANYGYTF.

The chain has TRBV25-1 and TRBJ1-1; D is unclear. This CDR3 spans 13 amino acids. Germline CDR1 is MGHDK and CDR2 is SYGVNS. V lost 4 bases and J lost 7, with 13 bases in between. CDR3 amino acids: CASSVAGRGEAFF. CDR3 coding DNA: TGTGCCAGCAGTGTGGCAGGACGGGGTGAAGCTTTCTTT.

In this sample, this clone turned up a few times. This chain links TRBV5-4 with TRBJ2-3, with D maybe TRBD1 (6 bases). The CDR3 is 13 residues long. Trimming cost V 1 base and J 8 bases, with 11 bases left between them. CDR1 and CDR2 from the germline V gene are SGHNT and YYREEE (reference sequence). The CDR3 bases are TGTGCCAGCAGCTTGCCAAGAGGGGGTACGCAGTATTTT. Translated: CASSLPRGGTQYF.

The chain joins TRBV6-5 to TRBJ2-7; D might be TRBD2 (6 bases). This CDR3 spans 15 amino acids. The germline V gene encodes CDR1 MNHEY and CDR2 SVGAGI. The V and J ends lost 4 bases and 9 bases respectively, with 22 bases between them. The CDR3 sequence is CASSFRLDAADGQYF. The CDR3 DNA reads TGTGCCAGCAGTTTTCGACTAGATGCGGCGGATGGGCAGTACTTC.

V usage is TRBV29-1 and J usage is TRBJ2-3, with D maybe TRBD2 (5 bases). The CDR3 is 12 residues long. CDR1 is SQVTM and CDR2 is ANQGSEA in the germline V gene. Trimming took 6 bases from V and 6 from J, leaving 13 bases between them. The CDR3 nucleotides are TGCAGCGTCGATCCCGGCGGGGATACGCAGTATTTT. It specifies CSVDPGGDTQYF.